The 3 T cell receptor beta chains listed next were all sequenced from one sample in a study of response to subunit inactivated influenza vaccine. Each CDR3 protein is one row after TCRdb ran MiXCR on the RT-PCR reads. The sample carries 700,000 to 800,000 distinct CDR3 sequences, under 20% recorded once. The material was PBMCs from blood, obtained 4 to 6 days after vaccination. These receptors all come from a man aged 45-60 years who received an inactivated influenza vaccine.

This chain uses TRBV12-3 or TRBV12-4 with TRBJ2-7; no clear D. This CDR3 has 17 amino acids. Trimming took 3 bases from V and 2 from J, leaving 20 bases between them. In DNA, the CDR3 is TGTGCCAGCAGTTTTGGATGGAGTCCCTTGGGTACCTACGAGCAGTACTTC. Translation gives CASSFGWSPLGTYEQYF.

This clonotype was picked up many times. The rearrangement joins TRBV12-3 or TRBV12-4 to TRBJ2-3; D uncertain. V was clipped by 6 bases and J by 1 base, with 8 bases between them. The CDR3 is made up of 13 amino acids. CDR3: CASSLRGTDTQYF. The CDR3 DNA follows: TGTGCCAGCAGCTTACGAGGCACAGATACGCAGTATTTT.

Worth noting for this clonotype: The conserved phenylalanine or tryptophan is not found at the CDR3 terminus, so this likely reflects a read error. The chain recombines TRBV3-1 with TRBJ2-7, with TRBD1 identical over 10 bases. V was clipped by 1 base and J by 7 bases; unmatched bases: 7. The CDR3 extends over 15 amino acids. The germline V gene has CDR1 LGHDT and CDR2 YNNKEL (reference sequence). The DNA for the CDR3 is TGTGCCAGCAGCCAAGTAAGGACAGGGGGGAGTGAGCAGTACCTC. Its translation is CASSQVRTGGSEQYL.